These T cell receptor beta chains were read from a single sample in a study of T cell repertoires and HLA-DP antigens. The antigens of these receptors remain unknown. Libraries were prepared by immunoSEQ multiplex PCR; TCRdb keeps only in-frame clonotypes and omits some of them. The data contain 85,000 to 90,000 clones, roughly 86% of them singletons. Sequenced: CD4+ T cells from PBMCs. The source is a man in his fifties or sixties in good health and CMV-seronegative. The CDR3 runs from the conserved cysteine through the conserved F or W. A D gene is named only where the DNA matches it firmly. Clone sizes are given selectively: once, few, many, or a class where the clone is expanded.

TRBD2,once,TRBV13,TRBJ2-5,CASSRTSGRAAKTQYF,TGTGCCAGCAGCAGGACTAGCGGGAGGGCCGCAAAGACCCAGTACTTC
TRBD1,-,TRBV6-1,TRBJ1-3,CASSVGTGQRNTIYF,TGTGCCAGCAGTGTGGGGACAGGGCAACGAAACACCATATATTTT
-,once,TRBV30,TRBJ1-1,CAWSVKGDAFF,TGTGCCTGGAGTGTAAAGGGGGATGCTTTCTTT
-,-,TRBV6-1,TRBJ1-1,CASSAYVGAPMNTEAFF,TGTGCCAGCAGTGCGTATGTAGGGGCCCCAATGAACACTGAAGCTTTCTTT
-,-,TRBV7-3,TRBJ2-3,CASSSSGGTDTQYF,TGTGCCAGCAGCTCATCAGGGGGCACAGATACGCAGTATTTT
TRBD1,-,TRBV19,TRBJ1-1,CASTPGQGVSRTEAFF,TGTGCCAGTACCCCGGGACAGGGGGTCAGTCGGACTGAAGCTTTCTTT
TRBD2,once,TRBV7-6,TRBJ2-1,CASSLDASGSAILFNEQFF,TGTGCCAGCAGCTTAGATGCTAGCGGGAGCGCAATACTGTTCAATGAGCAGTTCTTC
TRBD1,-,TRBV10-3,TRBJ1-2,CAIRQTGDNYGYTF,TGTGCCATCAGGCAGACAGGGGATAACTATGGCTACACCTTC
-,few,TRBV4-3,TRBJ1-4,CASSRQGLYEKLFF,TGCGCCAGCAGCCGGCAGGGCTTGTATGAAAAACTGTTTTTT
TRBD2,-,TRBV28,TRBJ2-1,CASSFGGLAGEHNEQFF,TGTGCCAGCAGTTTTGGGGGTCTAGCGGGAGAACACAATGAGCAGTTCTTC
-,-,TRBV11-3,TRBJ2-1,CASSLDTGYHEQFF,TGTGCCAGCAGCTTGGATACAGGGTACCATGAGCAGTTCTTC
-,-,TRBV18,TRBJ2-5,CASSPPPPGTQYF,TGTGCCAGCTCACCACCGCCCCCAGGGACCCAGTACTTC
-,-,TRBV30,TRBJ2-5,CAWSRGQETQYF,TGTGCCTGGAGCCGGGGGCAAGAGACCCAGTACTTC
TRBD1,-,TRBV6-1,TRBJ1-2,CASRGQAQNYGYTF,TGTGCCAGCAGGGGACAGGCTCAAAACTATGGCTACACCTTC
-,-,TRBV2,TRBJ2-3,CASSQDSSTDTQYF,TGTGCCAGCAGTCAGGACAGTAGCACAGATACGCAGTATTTT
TRBD1,-,TRBV27,TRBJ2-7,CASSSPGTGVNEQYF,TGTGCCAGCAGTTCTCCCGGGACAGGGGTTAACGAGCAGTACTTC
TRBD2,-,TRBV7-2,TRBJ2-4,CASSSLAGGFGAKNIQYF,TGTGCCAGCAGCTCCCTAGCGGGGGGGTTTGGGGCCAAAAACATTCAGTACTTC
TRBD1,-,TRBV4-3,TRBJ1-2,CASSLPTGGGVGGYTF,TGCGCCAGCAGCCTGCCTACAGGGGGCGGAGTTGGTGGCTACACCTTC
-,-,TRBV2,TRBJ2-6,CASSEAPGGAGANVLTF,TGTGCCAGCAGTGAAGCGCCAGGAGGGGCTGGGGCCAACGTCCTGACTTTC
-,-,TRBV5-4,TRBJ2-2,CASSLNRNTGELFF,TGTGCCAGCAGCCTCAACAGGAACACCGGGGAGCTGTTTTTT
-,-,TRBV14,TRBJ1-1,CASSQVGGKAEAFF,TGTGCCAGCAGCCAAGTAGGGGGTAAGGCTGAAGCTTTCTTT
-,-,TRBV5-1,TRBJ1-2,CASSWDISYGYTF,TGCGCCAGCAGCTGGGACATAAGCTATGGCTACACCTTC
TRBD1,-,TRBV7-9,TRBJ1-1,CASSFNPGAGGDTEAFF,TGTGCCAGCAGCTTTAACCCTGGCGCAGGGGGCGACACTGAAGCTTTCTTT
TRBD1,-,TRBV18,TRBJ2-7,CASSPSKGASNEQYF,TGTGCCAGCTCACCATCAAAGGGGGCCTCGAACGAGCAGTACTTC
-,-,TRBV6-4,TRBJ1-5,CASRAENQPQHF,TGTGCCAGCAGGGCGGAAAATCAGCCCCAGCATTTT
TRBD1,-,TRBV6-6,TRBJ2-3,CASNGDRGRLDTQYF,TGTGCCAGCAACGGGGACAGGGGGCGGTTGGATACGCAGTATTTT
-,once,TRBV11-2,TRBJ1-4,CASSPGLNEKLFF,TGTGCCAGCAGCCCCGGGTTGAATGAAAAACTGTTTTTT
-,-,TRBV18,TRBJ1-2,CASSQGGVGGYTF,TGTGCCAGCTCACAGGGGGGCGTTGGAGGCTACACCTTC
-,-,TRBV7-3,TRBJ1-2,CASSLDRLRGYTF,TGTGCCAGCAGCTTAGACAGATTGAGAGGCTACACCTTC